The source of this T cell receptor beta chain is a study of blood T cells in healthy people across ages. CDR3 length: 15 residues. Germline V CDR1 and CDR2: DFQATT, SNEGSKA (reference sequence). V was clipped by 1 base and J by 0 bases, with 13 bases between them. This clonotype was recorded a few times. Alongside a J-beta primer mix, a sample-barcoded 5' primer served in a second PCR lasting about 7 to 12 cycles. TCRdb used MiXCR to reprocess the 5' RACE reads, holding one entry per CDR3 protein. Of hundreds of thousands of distinct CDR3 sequences in the sample, more than 40% were seen once. Sequencing used blood. The V gene is TRBV20-1, the J gene TRBJ2-7; tentative D call: TRBD2 (5 bases). The receptor was derived from a man aged 60 to 69 in good health. This CDR3 reads CSARASGFHSYEQYF. CDR3 in DNA: TGCAGTGCTAGAGCCTCGGGATTCCACTCCTACGAGCAGTACTTC.